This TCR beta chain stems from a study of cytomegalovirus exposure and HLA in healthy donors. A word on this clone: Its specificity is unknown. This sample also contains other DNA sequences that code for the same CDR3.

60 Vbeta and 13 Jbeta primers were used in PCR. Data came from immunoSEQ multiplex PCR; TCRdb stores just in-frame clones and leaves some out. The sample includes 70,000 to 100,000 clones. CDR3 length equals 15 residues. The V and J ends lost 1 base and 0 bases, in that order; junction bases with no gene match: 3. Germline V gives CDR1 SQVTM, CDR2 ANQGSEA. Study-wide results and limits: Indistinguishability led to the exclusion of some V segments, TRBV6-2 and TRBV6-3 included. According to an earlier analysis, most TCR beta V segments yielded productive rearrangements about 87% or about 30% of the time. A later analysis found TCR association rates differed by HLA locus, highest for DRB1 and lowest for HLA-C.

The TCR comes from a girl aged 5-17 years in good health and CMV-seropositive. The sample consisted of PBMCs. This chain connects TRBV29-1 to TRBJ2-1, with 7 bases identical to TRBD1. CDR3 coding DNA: TGCAGCGTTGAAGTCTGGGACAGCTCCTACAATGAGCAGTTCTTC. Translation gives CSVEVWDSSYNEQFF.